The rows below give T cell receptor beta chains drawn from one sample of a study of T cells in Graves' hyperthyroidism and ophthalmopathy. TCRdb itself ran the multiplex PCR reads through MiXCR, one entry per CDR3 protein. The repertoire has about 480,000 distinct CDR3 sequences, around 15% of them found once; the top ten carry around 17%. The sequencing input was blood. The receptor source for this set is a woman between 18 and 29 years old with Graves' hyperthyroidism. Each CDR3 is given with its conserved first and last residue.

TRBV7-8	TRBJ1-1	CASSSHGVPTEAFF
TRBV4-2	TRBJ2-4	CASSQEVGGPIQYF
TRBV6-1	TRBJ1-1	CASTYDRGGTEAFF
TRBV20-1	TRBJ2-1	CSARGGPSNNEQFF
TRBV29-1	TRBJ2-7	CSVVSGDFSYEQYF
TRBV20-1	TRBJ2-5	CSATGMEETQYF
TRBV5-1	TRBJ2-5	CASSSGTSGGEETQYF
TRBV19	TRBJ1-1	CASSPGTSEAFF
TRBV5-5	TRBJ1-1	CASSLRTAEIEAFF
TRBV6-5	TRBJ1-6	CASSYSRDGNSPLHF
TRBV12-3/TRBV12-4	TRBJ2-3	CASSQPSEYTDTQYF
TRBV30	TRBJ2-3	CAFYLAGIPTDTQYF
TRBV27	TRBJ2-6	CASSPGQRNSGANVLTF
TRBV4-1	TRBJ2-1	CASSQKPTSGISLEQFF
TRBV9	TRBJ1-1	CASSVGGANTEAFF
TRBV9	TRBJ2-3	CASSGDPLDTQYF
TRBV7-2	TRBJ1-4	CASSLHPRTGANEKLFF
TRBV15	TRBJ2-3	CATSRLGPSGRSDTQYF
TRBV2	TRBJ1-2	CASRLVRGANYGYTF
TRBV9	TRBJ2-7	CASGPRDGYEQYF
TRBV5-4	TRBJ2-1	CASSRGRASGEQFF
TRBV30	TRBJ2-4	CAWSDIGERLNIQYF
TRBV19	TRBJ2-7	CASAPTGGETFSSYEQYF
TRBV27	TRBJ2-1	CASSLSTGSSYNEQFF
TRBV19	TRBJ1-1	CASKADREDTEAFF
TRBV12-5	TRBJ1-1	CASGLASATGGGMNTEAFF
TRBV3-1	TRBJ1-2	CASSQQGWGYGYTF
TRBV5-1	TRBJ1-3	CASSLGAPTSGNTIYF
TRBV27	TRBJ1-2	CASTRGGVGRVRDGYTF
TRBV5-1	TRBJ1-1	CASTTDSLRTEAFF
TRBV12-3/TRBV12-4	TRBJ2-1	CASSPRQVLYNEQFF
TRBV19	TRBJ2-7	CASSSRLALYYEQYF
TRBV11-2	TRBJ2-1	CASSPRPRGSYNEQFF
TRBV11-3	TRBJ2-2	CASSLGGLLTGELFF
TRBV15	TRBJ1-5	CATSRVERSSNQPQHF
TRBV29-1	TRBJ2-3	CSVEATQTAPDTQYF
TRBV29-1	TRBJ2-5	CSVEGAGENQETQYF
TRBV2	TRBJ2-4	CASSDEIQYF
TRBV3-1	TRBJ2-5	CASSRQSGETQYF
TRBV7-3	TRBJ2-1	CASRVAGAPWNEQFF
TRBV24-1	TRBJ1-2	CATADGQGYGYTF
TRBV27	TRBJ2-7	CASSLGINGEQYF
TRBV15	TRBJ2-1	CATSRGLVRSSYNEQFF
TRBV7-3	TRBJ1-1	CASSLQENTEAFF
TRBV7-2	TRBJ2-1	CASSRGSGRAYNEQFF
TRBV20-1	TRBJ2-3	CSATYGGDTSTDTQYF
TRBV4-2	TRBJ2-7	CASSDIGEGYEQYF
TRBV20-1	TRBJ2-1	CSAPGRRGGVGEQFF
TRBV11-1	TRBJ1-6	CASRWTEHNSPLHF
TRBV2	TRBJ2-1	CATYGLVGDYNEQFF
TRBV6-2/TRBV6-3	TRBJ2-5	CASRPQGGQETQYF
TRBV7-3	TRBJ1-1	CASSRMTSVNTEAFF